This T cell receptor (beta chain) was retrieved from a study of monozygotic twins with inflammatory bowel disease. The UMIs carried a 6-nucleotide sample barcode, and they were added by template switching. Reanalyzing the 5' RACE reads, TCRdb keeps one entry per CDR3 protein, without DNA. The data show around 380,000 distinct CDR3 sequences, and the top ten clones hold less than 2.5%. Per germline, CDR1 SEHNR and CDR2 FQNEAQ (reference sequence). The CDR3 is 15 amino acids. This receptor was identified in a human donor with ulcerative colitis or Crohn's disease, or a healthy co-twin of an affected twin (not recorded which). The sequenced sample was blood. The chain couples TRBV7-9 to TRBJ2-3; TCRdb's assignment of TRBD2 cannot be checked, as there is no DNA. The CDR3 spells CASSLTREGPIGQYF.